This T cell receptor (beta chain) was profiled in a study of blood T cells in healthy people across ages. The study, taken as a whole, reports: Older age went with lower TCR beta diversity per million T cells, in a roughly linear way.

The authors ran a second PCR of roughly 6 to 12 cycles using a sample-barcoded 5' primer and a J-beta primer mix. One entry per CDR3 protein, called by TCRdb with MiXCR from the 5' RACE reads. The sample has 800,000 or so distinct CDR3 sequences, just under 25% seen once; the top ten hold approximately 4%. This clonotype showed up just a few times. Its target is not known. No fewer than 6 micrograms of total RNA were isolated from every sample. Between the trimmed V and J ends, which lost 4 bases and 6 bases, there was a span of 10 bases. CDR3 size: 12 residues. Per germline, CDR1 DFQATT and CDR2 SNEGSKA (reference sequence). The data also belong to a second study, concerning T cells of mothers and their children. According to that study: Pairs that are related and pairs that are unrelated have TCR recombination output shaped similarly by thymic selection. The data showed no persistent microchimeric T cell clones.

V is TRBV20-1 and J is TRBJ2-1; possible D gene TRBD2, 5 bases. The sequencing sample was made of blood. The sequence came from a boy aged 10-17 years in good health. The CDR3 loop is CSAILGPNEQFF. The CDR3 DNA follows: TGCAGTGCTATACTAGGTCCCAATGAGCAGTTCTTC.